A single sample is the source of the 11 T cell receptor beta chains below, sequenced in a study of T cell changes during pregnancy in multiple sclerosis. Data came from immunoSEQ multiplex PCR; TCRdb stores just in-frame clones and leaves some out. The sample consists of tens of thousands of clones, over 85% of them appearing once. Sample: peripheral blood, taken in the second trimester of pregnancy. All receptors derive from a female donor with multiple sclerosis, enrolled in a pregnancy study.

The CDR3 sequence: CASSYRTVEKLFF. The CDR3 DNA reads as TGTGCCAGCAGCTATAGGACAGTTGAAAAACTGTTTTTT. This chain joins TRBV11-2 and TRBJ1-4; the D gene is possibly TRBD1 (6 bases). CDR1 SGHAT and CDR2 FQNNGV come from the germline V gene. V was pared by 4 bases and J by 7 bases, with 10 bases between. CDR3 length equals 13 residues.

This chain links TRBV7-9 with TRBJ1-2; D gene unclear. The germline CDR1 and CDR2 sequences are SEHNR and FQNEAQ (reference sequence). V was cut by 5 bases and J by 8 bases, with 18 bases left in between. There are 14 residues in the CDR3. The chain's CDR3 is CASSPRGEVGGYTF. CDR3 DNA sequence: TGTGCCAGCAGCCCCCGCGGGGAGGTCGGAGGCTACACCTTC.

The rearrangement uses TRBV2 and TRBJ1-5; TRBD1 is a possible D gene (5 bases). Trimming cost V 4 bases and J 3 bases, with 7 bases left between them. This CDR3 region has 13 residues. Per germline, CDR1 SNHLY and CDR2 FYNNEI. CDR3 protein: CASSGGVNQPQHF. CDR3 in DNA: TGTGCCAGCAGTGGGGGGGTCAATCAGCCCCAGCATTTT.

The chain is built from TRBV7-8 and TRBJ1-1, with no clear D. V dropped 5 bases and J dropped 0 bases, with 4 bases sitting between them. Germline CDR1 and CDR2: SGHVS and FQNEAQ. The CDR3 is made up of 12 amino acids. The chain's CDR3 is CASSPMNTEAFF. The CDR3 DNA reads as TGTGCCAGCAGCCCTATGAACACTGAAGCTTTCTTT.

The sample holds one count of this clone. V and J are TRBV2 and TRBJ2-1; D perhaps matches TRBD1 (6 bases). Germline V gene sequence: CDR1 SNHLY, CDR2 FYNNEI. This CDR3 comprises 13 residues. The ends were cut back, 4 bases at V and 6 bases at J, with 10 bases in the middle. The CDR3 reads CASSGFRGNEQFF. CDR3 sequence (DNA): TGTGCCAGCAGTGGGTTCAGGGGCAATGAGCAGTTCTTC.

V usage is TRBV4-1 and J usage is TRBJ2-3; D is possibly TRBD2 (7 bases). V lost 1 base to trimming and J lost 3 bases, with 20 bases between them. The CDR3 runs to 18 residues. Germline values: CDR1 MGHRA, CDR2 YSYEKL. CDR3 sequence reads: CASSQVRPRGPGTDTQYF. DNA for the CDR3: TGCGCCAGCAGCCAAGTACGACCGCGGGGGCCGGGAACAGATACGCAGTATTTT.

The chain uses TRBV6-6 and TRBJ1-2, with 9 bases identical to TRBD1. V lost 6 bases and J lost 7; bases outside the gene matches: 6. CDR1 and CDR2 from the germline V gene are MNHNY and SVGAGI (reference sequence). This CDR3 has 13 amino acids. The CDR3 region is CASSSPDRGGYTF. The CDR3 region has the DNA TGTGCCAGCAGCTCCCCGGACAGGGGTGGCTACACCTTC.

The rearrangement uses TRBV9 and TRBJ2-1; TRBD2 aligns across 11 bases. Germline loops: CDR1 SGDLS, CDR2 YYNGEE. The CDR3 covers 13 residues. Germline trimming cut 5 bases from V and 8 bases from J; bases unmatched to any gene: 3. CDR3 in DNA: TGTGCCAGCAGTAGCGGGAGGGGGGATGAGCAGTTCTTC. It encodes CASSSGRGDEQFF.

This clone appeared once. Here the CDR3 DNA reads TGTGCCAGCAGTTTAGCGGGAGCCACAGATACGCAGTATTTT. Protein: CASSLAGATDTQYF. The chain couples TRBV28 to TRBJ2-3; 7 positions match TRBD2. Germline V gene data show CDR1 as MDHEN and CDR2 as SYDVKM. The CDR3 has 14 residues. V lost 2 bases and J lost 2; bases outside the gene matches: 1.

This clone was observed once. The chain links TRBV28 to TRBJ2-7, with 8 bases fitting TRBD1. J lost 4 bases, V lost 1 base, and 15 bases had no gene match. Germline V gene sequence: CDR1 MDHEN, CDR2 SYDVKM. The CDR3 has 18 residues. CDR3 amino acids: CASSLSDRVGEARYEQYF. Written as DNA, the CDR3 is TGTGCCAGCAGTTTATCGGACAGGGTAGGAGAAGCAAGGTACGAGCAGTACTTC.

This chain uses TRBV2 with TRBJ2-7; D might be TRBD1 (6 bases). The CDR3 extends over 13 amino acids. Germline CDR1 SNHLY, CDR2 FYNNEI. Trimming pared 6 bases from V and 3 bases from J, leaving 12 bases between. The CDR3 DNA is TGTGCCAGCAGAGCAGGACAGTACTACGAGCAGTACTTC. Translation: CASRAGQYYEQYF.